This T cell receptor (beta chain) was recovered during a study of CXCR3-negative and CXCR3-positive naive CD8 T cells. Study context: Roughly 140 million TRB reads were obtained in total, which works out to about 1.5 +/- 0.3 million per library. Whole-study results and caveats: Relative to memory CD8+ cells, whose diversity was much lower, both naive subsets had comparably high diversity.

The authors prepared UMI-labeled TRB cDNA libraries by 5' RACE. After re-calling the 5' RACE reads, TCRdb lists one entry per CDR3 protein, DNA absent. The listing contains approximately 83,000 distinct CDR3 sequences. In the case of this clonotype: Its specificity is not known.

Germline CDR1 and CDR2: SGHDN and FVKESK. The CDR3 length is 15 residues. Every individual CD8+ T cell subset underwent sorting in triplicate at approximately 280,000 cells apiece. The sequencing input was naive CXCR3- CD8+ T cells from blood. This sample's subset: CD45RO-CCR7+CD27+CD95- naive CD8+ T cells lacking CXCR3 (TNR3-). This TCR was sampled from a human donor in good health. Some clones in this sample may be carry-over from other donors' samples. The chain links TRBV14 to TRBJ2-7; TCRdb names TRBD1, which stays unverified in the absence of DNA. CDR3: CASSPDRGEGYEQYF.